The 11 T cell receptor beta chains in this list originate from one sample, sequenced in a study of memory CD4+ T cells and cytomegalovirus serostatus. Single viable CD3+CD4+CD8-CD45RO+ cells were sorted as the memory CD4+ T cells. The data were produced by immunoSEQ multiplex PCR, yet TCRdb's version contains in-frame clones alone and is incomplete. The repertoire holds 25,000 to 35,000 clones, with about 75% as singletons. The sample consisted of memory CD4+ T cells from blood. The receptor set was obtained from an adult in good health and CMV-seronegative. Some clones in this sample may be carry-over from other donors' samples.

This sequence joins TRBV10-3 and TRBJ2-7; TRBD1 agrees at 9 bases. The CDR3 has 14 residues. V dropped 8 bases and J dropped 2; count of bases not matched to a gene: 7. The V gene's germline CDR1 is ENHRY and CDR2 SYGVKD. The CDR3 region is CAIRRDRVTYEQYF. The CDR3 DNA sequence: TGTGCCATCCGGAGGGACAGGGTTACCTACGAGCAGTACTTC.

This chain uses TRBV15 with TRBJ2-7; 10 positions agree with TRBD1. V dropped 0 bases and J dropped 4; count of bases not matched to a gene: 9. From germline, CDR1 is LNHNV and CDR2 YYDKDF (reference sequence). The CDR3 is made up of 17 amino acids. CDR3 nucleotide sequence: TGTGCCACCAGCAGAGATCTTTGGGACAGGGGAACGTACGAGCAGTACTTC. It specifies CATSRDLWDRGTYEQYF.

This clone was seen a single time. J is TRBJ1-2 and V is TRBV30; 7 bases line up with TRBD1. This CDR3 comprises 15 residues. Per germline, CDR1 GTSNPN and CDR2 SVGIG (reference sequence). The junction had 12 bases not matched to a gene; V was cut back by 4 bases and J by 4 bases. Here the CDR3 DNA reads TGTGCCTGGACCGGACAGGACCGTTTTTCCTATGGCTACACCTTC. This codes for CAWTGQDRFSYGYTF.

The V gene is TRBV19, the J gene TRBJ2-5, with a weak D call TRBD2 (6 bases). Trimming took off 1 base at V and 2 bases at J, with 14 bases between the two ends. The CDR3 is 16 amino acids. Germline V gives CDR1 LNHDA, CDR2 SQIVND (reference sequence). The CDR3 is CASSIGPAGIQETQYF. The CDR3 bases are TGTGCCAGTAGTATAGGTCCAGCGGGTATTCAAGAGACCCAGTACTTC.

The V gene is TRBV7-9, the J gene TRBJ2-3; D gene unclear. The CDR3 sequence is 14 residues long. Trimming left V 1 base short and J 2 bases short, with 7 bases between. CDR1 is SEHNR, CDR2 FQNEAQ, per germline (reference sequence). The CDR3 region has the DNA TGTGCCAGCAGCTTAGAACAGAACACAGATACGCAGTATTTT. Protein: CASSLEQNTDTQYF.

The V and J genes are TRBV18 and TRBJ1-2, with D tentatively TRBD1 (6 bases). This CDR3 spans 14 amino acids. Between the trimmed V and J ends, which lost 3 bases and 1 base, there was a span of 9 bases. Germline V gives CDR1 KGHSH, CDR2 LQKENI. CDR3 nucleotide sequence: TGTGCCAGCTCACCCAGGGGATTTAACTATGGCTACACCTTC. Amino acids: CASSPRGFNYGYTF.

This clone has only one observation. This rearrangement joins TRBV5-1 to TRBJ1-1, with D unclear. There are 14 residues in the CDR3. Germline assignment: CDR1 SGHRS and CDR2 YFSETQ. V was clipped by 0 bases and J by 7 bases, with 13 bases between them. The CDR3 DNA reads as TGCGCCAGCAGCTTGGCCATGTTGGGAGATGAAGCTTTCTTT. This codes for CASSLAMLGDEAFF.

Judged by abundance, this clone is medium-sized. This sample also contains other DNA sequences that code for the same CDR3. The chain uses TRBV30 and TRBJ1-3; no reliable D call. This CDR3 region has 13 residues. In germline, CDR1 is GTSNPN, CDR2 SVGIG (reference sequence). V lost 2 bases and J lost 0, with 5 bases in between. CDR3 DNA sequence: TGTGCCTGGAGTCTCGGCTCTGGAAACACCATATATTTT. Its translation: CAWSLGSGNTIYF.

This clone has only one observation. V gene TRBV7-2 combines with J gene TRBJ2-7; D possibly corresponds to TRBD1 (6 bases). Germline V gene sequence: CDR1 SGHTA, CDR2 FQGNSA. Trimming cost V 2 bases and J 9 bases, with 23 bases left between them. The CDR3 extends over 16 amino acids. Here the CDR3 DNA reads TGTGCCAGCAGCTTAAGTCCGGGGACAATCCGTTTCGGGCAGTACTTC. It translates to CASSLSPGTIRFGQYF.

The CDR3 nucleotides are TGTGCCAGCAGCTTAGGGAATGATGAAAAACTGTTTTTT. The encoded protein is CASSLGNDEKLFF. This chain links TRBV13 with TRBJ1-4; D uncertain. Germline V CDR1 and CDR2: PRHDT, FYEKMQ (reference sequence). The CDR3 length is 13 residues. V was clipped by 0 bases and J by 6 bases, with 5 bases between them.

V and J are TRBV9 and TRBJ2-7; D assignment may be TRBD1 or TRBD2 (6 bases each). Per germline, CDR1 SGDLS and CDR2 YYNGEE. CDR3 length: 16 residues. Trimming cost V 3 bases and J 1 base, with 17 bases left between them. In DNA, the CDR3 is TGTGCCAGCAGCGGAAAGGGGGGCAGGAAGTCCTACGAGCAGTACTTC. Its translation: CASSGKGGRKSYEQYF.